The rows below give T cell receptor beta chains drawn from one sample of a study of shared clonotypes between healthy human individuals. Measured with immunoSEQ multiplex PCR; TCRdb has only the in-frame clones, and not every one. Among over a million clones listed, roughly 96% were seen once. The sequenced sample was naive CD4+ T cells sorted from blood. These receptors all come from a man aged 25-45 years in good health. Both conserved end residues are part of each CDR3. A D gene is named only where the DNA matches it firmly. Size is omitted from some rows. Given values are once, few, many or a class for expanded clones.

V gene	J gene	D gene	clone size	CDR3 protein	CDR3 DNA
TRBV27	TRBJ2-2	TRBD2	NA	CASTKIRTSGQEGYTGELFF	TGTGCCAGCACTAAAATTCGGACTAGCGGGCAGGAGGGGTACACCGGGGAGCTGTTTTTT
TRBV19	TRBJ2-7	NA	NA	CASSIRGDSLYEQYF	TGTGCCAGTAGTATACGAGGGGATTCCCTCTACGAGCAGTACTTC
TRBV2	TRBJ1-1	NA	NA	CASRQEVGAFF	TGTGCCAGCAGACAGGAGGTTGGAGCTTTCTTT
TRBV5-1	TRBJ2-7	NA	once	CASHSTPAYEQYF	TGCGCCAGCCACTCGACACCCGCCTACGAGCAGTACTTC
TRBV10-3	TRBJ2-1	TRBD1	NA	CAISRQGTVDEQFF	TGTGCCATCAGTCGACAGGGGACGGTCGATGAGCAGTTCTTC
TRBV12-1	TRBJ2-7	NA	NA	CASSFTRPGQGSYEQYF	TGTGCCAGCAGCTTTACCAGACCGGGACAGGGCTCCTACGAGCAGTACTTC
TRBV15	TRBJ2-3	TRBD2	NA	CATSRPASGNNTDTQYF	TGTGCCACCAGCAGACCTGCTAGCGGGAATAACACAGATACGCAGTATTTT
TRBV7-6	TRBJ2-1	NA	NA	CASSLAQVPNEQFF	TGTGCCAGCAGCTTAGCGCAGGTACCCAATGAGCAGTTCTTC
TRBV15	TRBJ2-7	TRBD2	NA	CATSRGLAGEYEQYF	TGTGCCACCAGCAGAGGGCTAGCGGGAGAATACGAGCAGTACTTC
TRBV28	TRBJ2-1	TRBD2	NA	CASSLGTSRLLYNEQFF	TGTGCCAGCTCCCTTGGGACTAGCCGATTACTATACAATGAGCAGTTCTTC
TRBV5-6	TRBJ2-1	NA	NA	CASSKIGANEQFF	TGTGCCAGCAGCAAGATTGGGGCCAATGAGCAGTTCTTC
TRBV10-1	TRBJ2-1	TRBD2	NA	CATKGTSGSDYNEQFF	TGCGCTACTAAGGGGACTAGCGGGAGCGATTACAATGAGCAGTTCTTC
TRBV11-2	TRBJ2-7	NA	NA	CASSLFIGGRPYEQYF	TGTGCCAGCAGCCTATTTATAGGAGGAAGACCCTACGAGCAGTACTTC
TRBV7-9	TRBJ2-7	NA	NA	CASSLRQDEQYF	TGTGCCAGCAGCTTAAGACAGGACGAGCAGTACTTC
TRBV11-2	TRBJ2-7	NA	NA	CASSSPNTYEQYF	TGTGCCAGCAGCTCCCCAAATACCTACGAGCAGTACTTC
TRBV9	TRBJ2-5	NA	NA	CASSVTMGVEETQYF	TGTGCCAGCAGCGTGACAATGGGGGTTGAAGAGACCCAGTACTTC
TRBV11-2	TRBJ2-5	NA	NA	CASSSLDGGVSETQYF	TGTGCCAGCAGCTCCCTCGACGGAGGCGTTTCGGAGACCCAGTACTTC